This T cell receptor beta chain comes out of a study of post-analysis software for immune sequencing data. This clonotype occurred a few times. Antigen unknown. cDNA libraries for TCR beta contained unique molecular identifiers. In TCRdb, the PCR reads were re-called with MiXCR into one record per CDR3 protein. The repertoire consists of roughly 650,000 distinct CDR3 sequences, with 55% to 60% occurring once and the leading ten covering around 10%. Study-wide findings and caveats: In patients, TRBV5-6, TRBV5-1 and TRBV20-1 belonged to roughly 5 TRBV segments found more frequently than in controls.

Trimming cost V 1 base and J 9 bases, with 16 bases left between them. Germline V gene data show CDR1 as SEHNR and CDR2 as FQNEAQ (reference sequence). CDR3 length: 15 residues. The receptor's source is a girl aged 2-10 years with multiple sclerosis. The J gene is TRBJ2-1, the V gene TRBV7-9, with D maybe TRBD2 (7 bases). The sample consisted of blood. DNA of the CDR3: TGTGCCAGCAGCTTAGTACCGACTAGCAGGGGTGAGCAGTTCTTC. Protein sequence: CASSLVPTSRGEQFF.